The present T cell receptor (beta chain) was sequenced within a study of blood T cell repertoires in COVID-19. Study-level information: PBMCs, B-cell-depleted T cells, or T cells were the source of the cDNA or gDNA that made up the material.

The CDR3 length is 16 residues. Looked up from germline, CDR1 is SEHNR and CDR2 is FQNEAQ (reference sequence). V lost 2 bases and J 1 base, leaving 14 bases between the germline ends. Profiled with immunoSEQ multiplex PCR; TCRdb holds only in-frame clones, not every one. The sample consists of roughly 250,000 clones, 70% to 90% of them appearing once. The sample taken for sequencing was PBMCs or T cells enriched from blood (not recorded which). The chain employs TRBV7-9 and TRBJ1-1; D possibly corresponds to TRBD1 (6 bases). This TCR came from a woman between 40 and 55 years old with acute COVID-19. The CDR3 region has the DNA TGTGCCAGCAGCTTATTAATGGGGGCCCGGAACACTGAAGCTTTCTTT. It specifies CASSLLMGARNTEAFF.